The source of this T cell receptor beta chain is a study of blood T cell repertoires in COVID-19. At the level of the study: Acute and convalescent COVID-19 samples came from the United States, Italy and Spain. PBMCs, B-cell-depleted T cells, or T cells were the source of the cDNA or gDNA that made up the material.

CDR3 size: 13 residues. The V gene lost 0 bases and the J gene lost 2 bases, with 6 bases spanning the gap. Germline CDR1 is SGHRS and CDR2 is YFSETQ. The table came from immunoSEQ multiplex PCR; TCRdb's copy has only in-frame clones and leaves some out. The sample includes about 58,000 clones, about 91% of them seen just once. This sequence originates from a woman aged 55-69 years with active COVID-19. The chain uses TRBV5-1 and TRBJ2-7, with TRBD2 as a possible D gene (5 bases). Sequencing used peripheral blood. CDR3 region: CASSLDGTYEQYF. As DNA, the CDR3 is TGCGCCAGCAGCTTGGACGGGACCTACGAGCAGTACTTC.